This T cell receptor (beta chain) was sequenced for a study of cytomegalovirus exposure and HLA in healthy donors. Study overall: Earlier sequencing of some 190 million T cells yielded approximately 100 million unique TCR beta sequences. Findings of the study overall: With later analysis, a missense DCLRE1C variant became linked to TCR beta V- and J-gene trimming. Productive status was seen about 87% or about 30% of the time for most TCR beta V segments in an earlier analysis. In a later analysis, HLA-associated beta chains showed higher expansion and lower generation probabilities than comparable chains.

Concerning this clone: The antigen is unknown.

This CDR3 has 14 amino acids. Germline V gene data show CDR1 as SGHRS and CDR2 as YFSETQ. V dropped 4 bases and J dropped 5; count of bases not matched to a gene: 3. The PCR ran on 60 Vbeta and 13 Jbeta primers. Sequencing used immunoSEQ multiplex PCR; TCRdb keeps in-frame clones, though not all of them. The data hold around 99,000 clones, with 77% observed a single time. The chain is built from TRBV5-1 and TRBJ2-5; 12 nucleotides align to TRBD2. Input material: PBMCs. This TCR was recovered from a male donor in good health and CMV-seronegative. The CDR3 coding sequence is TGCGCCAGCAGCCAGACTAGCGGGAGTGAGACCCAGTACTTC. It codes for CASSQTSGSETQYF.